The entry below gives a single T cell receptor (beta chain) sequence along with its context. With a J-beta primer mix and a sample-barcoded 5' primer, a second PCR ran about 6 to 11 cycles. TCRdb itself ran the 5' RACE reads through MiXCR, one entry per CDR3 protein. The table includes 1.5 million to 2 million distinct CDR3 sequences, 49% detected once. This record belongs to a study of blood T cells in healthy people across ages. The receptor's source is a woman aged 40 to 55 in good health. What was sequenced was blood.

In DNA, the CDR3 is TGTGCCAGCACTGACTCGGACATCCCTACAGTCTCGACCCAGTACTTC. Translated: CASTDSDIPTVSTQYF. V gene TRBV6-2 or TRBV6-3 combines with J gene TRBJ2-7; D is possibly TRBD1 (5 bases). The closer fit of TRBJ2-5 to the DNA end suggests the J call may be wrong. CDR1 and CDR2 (germline): MNHEY, SVGEGT. CDR3 length: 16 residues.